This TCR beta chain derives from a study of cytomegalovirus exposure and HLA in healthy donors. Study conclusions and caveats: Trimming of TCR beta V- and J-genes showed a link, identified in a later analysis, to a missense DCLRE1C variant. Associated with HLA alleles at 0.05 false discovery rate in a later analysis were some 16,000 TCR beta sequences. Cytomegalovirus status, reportedly, was diagnosed with high specificity and sensitivity by the classifier.

Germline CDR1 SGHRS, CDR2 YFSETQ. This CDR3 region has 15 residues. J lost 6 bases, V lost 4 bases, and 6 bases had no gene match. The table lists this clone with a few counts. As yet, its antigen is unknown. Both 60 Vbeta primers and 13 Jbeta primers went into the PCR. Profiled with immunoSEQ multiplex PCR; TCRdb holds only in-frame clones, not every one. The repertoire holds some 150,000 clones, with 80% as singletons. Sequencing was performed on PBMCs. This receptor was obtained from a young man in good health and CMV-seropositive. The rearrangement uses TRBV5-1 and TRBJ2-7, with 14 bases matching TRBD2. The CDR3, as DNA: TGCGCCAGCAGCCGGGGACTAGCGGGAGTAGGCGAGCAGTACTTC. It codes for CASSRGLAGVGEQYF.